These T cell receptor beta chains were read from a single sample in a study of blood T cell repertoires in COVID-19. Sequencing was performed with immunoSEQ multiplex PCR; in TCRdb, only in-frame clones are kept and a portion is missing. The sample carries 310,000 or so clones, about 91% recorded once. The sample comprised peripheral blood. The origin of the receptors is a man aged 30 to 45 with COVID-19, enrolled during active disease. The CDR3 runs from the conserved cysteine through the conserved F or W. D genes are given only for firm matches. Size is omitted from some rows. Given values are once, few, many or a class for expanded clones.

TRBV2	TRBJ2-7	TRBD2	.	TGTGCCAGCAGGGGGACTAGCGGGAAGTACGAGCAGTACTTC	CASRGTSGKYEQYF
TRBV4-1	TRBJ2-3	TRBD1	.	TGCGCCAGCAGCCAAAAGACAGGGGAAATCGTAAATACGCAGTATTTT	CASSQKTGEIVNTQYF
TRBV6-6	TRBJ1-2	.	.	TGTGCCAGCAGTTACGCAGGGAATGGCTATGGCTACACCTTC	CASSYAGNGYGYTF
TRBV12-3/TRBV12-4	TRBJ1-5	TRBD1	.	TGTGCCAGCAACCAGGGGGCGGGACAGCCCCAGCATTTT	CASNQGAGQPQHF
TRBV5-1	TRBJ2-7	TRBD1	.	TGCGCCAGCAGCACCCAGGTGGGACAGGGTTACGAGCAGTACTTC	CASSTQVGQGYEQYF
TRBV6-5	TRBJ1-2	.	.	TGTGCCAGCATGCCAGACAGGTACTCCTATGGCTACACCTTC	CASMPDRYSYGYTF
TRBV18	TRBJ2-7	TRBD2	once	TGTGCCAGCTCACCGGGGACTAGCGGATCCTACGAGCAGTACTTC	CASSPGTSGSYEQYF
TRBV6-4	TRBJ2-7	TRBD1	.	TGTGCCAGCAGTCCTCCTCCGGGACAGCTGTTAGACGAGCAGTACTTC	CASSPPPGQLLDEQYF
TRBV7-3	TRBJ2-1	TRBD2	.	TGTGCCAGCAGCTTTATTGGCGGGGGGGCTGGTGAGCAGTTCTTC	CASSFIGGGAGEQFF
TRBV9	TRBJ2-3	.	many	TGTGCCAGTGATCTCGGGGGGCCGTCAGATACGCAGTATTTT	CASDLGGPSDTQYF
TRBV19	TRBJ2-7	.	once	TGTGCCAGTAGTACCACGACCCGGGACACCACCTACGAGCAGTACTTC	CASSTTTRDTTYEQYF
TRBV11-2	TRBJ2-3	.	.	TGTGCCAGCAGCTTAGCTTATTCAGATACGCAGTATTTT	CASSLAYSDTQYF
TRBV9	TRBJ2-3	TRBD2	.	TGTGCCAGCAGCGCAGGGGTGGCGGGGGGGCGAACAGATACGCAGTATTTT	CASSAGVAGGRTDTQYF
TRBV30	TRBJ2-3	.	.	TGTGCCTGGAGTGCTCCCCCAGATACGCAGTATTTT	CAWSAPPDTQYF
TRBV7-9	TRBJ1-2	.	.	TGTGCCAGCAGCTTATTTCTTGGCGGCTACACCTTC	CASSLFLGGYTF
TRBV19	TRBJ2-1	.	.	TGTGCCAGTAGTATAGACGGTCACAATGAGCAGTTCTTC	CASSIDGHNEQFF
TRBV10-1	TRBJ2-2	TRBD2	.	TGCGCCAGCAAGGGACTAGCGGGGGACGGGGAGCTGTTTTTT	CASKGLAGDGELFF
TRBV7-9	TRBJ1-2	.	.	TGTGCCAGCAGCGGGGGCCGGGGTCCTAACTATGGCTACACCTTC	CASSGGRGPNYGYTF
TRBV7-3	TRBJ1-2	.	.	TGTGCCAGCAGCTTAATTTGGGGCTCTGGTGGCTACACCTTC	CASSLIWGSGGYTF
TRBV24-1	TRBJ2-7	.	.	TGTGCCACCAGTGAGAGCACAGGGTCTGGCCTCCCCTACGAGCAGTACTTC	CATSESTGSGLPYEQYF
TRBV9	TRBJ2-5	.	.	TGTGCCAGCAGCGTAGAAACAGGGACAGAGACCCAGTACTTC	CASSVETGTETQYF
TRBV7-9	TRBJ2-2	.	.	TGTGCCAGCAGCCCAGGGGTCCCCACCGGGGAGCTGTTTTTT	CASSPGVPTGELFF
TRBV27	TRBJ2-7	TRBD2	.	TGTGCCAGCAGTTTATCGGGACTAGCGGGAGGAAGGTACGAGCAGTACTTC	CASSLSGLAGGRYEQYF
TRBV30	TRBJ2-1	.	.	TGTGCCTGGGGCCTGGGGGCAGGTACCTACAATGAGCAGTTCTTC	CAWGLGAGTYNEQFF
TRBV2	TRBJ2-2	TRBD2	.	TGTGCCAGCAGGCCGGGACTAAGGAGCACCGGGGAGCTGTTTTTT	CASRPGLRSTGELFF
TRBV4-2	TRBJ1-5	.	.	TGTGCCAGCAGCCAAGTCGTCAGGCAGGGGAATCAGCCCCAGCATTTT	CASSQVVRQGNQPQHF
TRBV28	TRBJ2-7	.	.	TGTGCCAGCAGTTTGGTCCAGGCGGGGAATTACGAGCAGTACTTC	CASSLVQAGNYEQYF
TRBV27	TRBJ2-7	.	.	TGTGCCAGCAGTTTAAGACTACTAGGAGTTAGGTACGAGCAGTACTTC	CASSLRLLGVRYEQYF
TRBV5-1	TRBJ1-5	.	.	TGCGCCAGCAGCTTGAGCCCGGGCAATCAGCCCCAGCATTTT	CASSLSPGNQPQHF
TRBV7-3	TRBJ2-1	TRBD2	once	TGTGCCAGCAGCTCTCGGGGTAGCGGGAGATATGAGCAGTTCTTC	CASSSRGSGRYEQFF
TRBV28	TRBJ2-7	TRBD2	.	TGTGCCAGCAGTTTATTAATTAGCGGGAACGAGCAGTACTTC	CASSLLISGNEQYF
TRBV7-9	TRBJ1-2	TRBD1	few	TGTGCCAGCAGCCCGAGACAGGGGGCAGATTCTGGCTATGGCTACACCTTC	CASSPRQGADSGYGYTF
TRBV6-5	TRBJ1-5	TRBD1	.	TGTGCCAGCAGACAGGGGGACAATCAGCCCCAGCATTTT	CASRQGDNQPQHF
TRBV7-8	TRBJ2-7	.	.	TGTGCCAGCAGTCCCACACTAGGAGTTAGCGACGAGCAGTACTTC	CASSPTLGVSDEQYF
TRBV15	TRBJ1-6	.	.	TGTGCCACCAGCAGAGCTAACGGAGTTTATAATTCACCCCTCCACTTT	CATSRANGVYNSPLHF
TRBV7-9	TRBJ1-2	.	.	TGTGCCAGCAGCCTTGGACAGACCGGCTACACCTTC	CASSLGQTGYTF
TRBV18	TRBJ1-1	TRBD1	.	TGTGCCAGCTCACCCTTAGGACAGGAGAAAGCTTTCTTT	CASSPLGQEKAFF
TRBV7-3	TRBJ2-7	TRBD2	.	TGTGCCAGCAGTTTTTCTAGCGGGGGGGAGCAGTACTTC	CASSFSSGGEQYF
TRBV6-7	TRBJ1-6	TRBD1	.	TGTGCCAGCATCGGGACAGGGTCTAATTCACCCCTCCACTTT	CASIGTGSNSPLHF
TRBV30	TRBJ2-5	.	.	TGTGCCTGGAGTGAGGGGTATGTCCAAGAGACCCAGTACTTC	CAWSEGYVQETQYF
TRBV5-1	TRBJ1-1	.	.	TGCGCCAGCAGCTTGGGGCCCTTGGCCGACACTGAAGCTTTCTTT	CASSLGPLADTEAFF